This is a list of T cell receptor beta chains from one sample in a study of blood T cells in healthy people across ages. From the 5' RACE reads, TCRdb called clonotypes with MiXCR, one entry per CDR3 protein. The table lists around 820,000 distinct CDR3 sequences, about 25% of them singletons. These same records also appear under a second study, on T cells of mothers and their children.

Sequenced material: blood. Receptor source: a boy aged 5-17 years in good health. CDR3s include the opening cysteine and the closing phenylalanine or tryptophan. The order of the fields is clone size, D gene, J gene, V gene, CDR3 protein, CDR3 DNA. A D gene is named only where the DNA matches it firmly. Not every row has a clone size; where given, it reads once, few, many or a size class.

clone_size: few
d_call: TRBD2
j_call: TRBJ2-1
v_call: TRBV29-1
cdr3_aa: CSVEPSGTSGYEQFF
cdr3_nt: TGCAGCGTTGAACCGTCCGGGACTAGCGGGTATGAGCAGTTCTTC

clone_size: -
d_call: -
j_call: TRBJ1-4
v_call: TRBV28
cdr3_aa: CASSSRGNLATNEKLFF
cdr3_nt: TGTGCCAGCAGCTCTAGGGGGAACCTGGCGACTAATGAAAAACTGTTTTTT

clone_size: few
d_call: TRBD1
j_call: TRBJ2-2
v_call: TRBV29-1
cdr3_aa: CSAGGGNTGELFF
cdr3_nt: TGCAGCGCAGGGGGCGGGAACACCGGGGAGCTGTTTTTT

clone_size: -
d_call: -
j_call: TRBJ2-1
v_call: TRBV7-9
cdr3_aa: CASSGDRWEQFF
cdr3_nt: TGTGCCAGCAGCGGTGATCGATGGGAGCAGTTCTTC

clone_size: -
d_call: -
j_call: TRBJ2-4
v_call: TRBV7-2
cdr3_aa: CASSRTTKNIQYF
cdr3_nt: TGTGCCAGCAGTCGTACGACAAAAAACATTCAGTACTTC

clone_size: few
d_call: -
j_call: TRBJ1-2
v_call: TRBV28
cdr3_aa: CASTTGGSYYYGYTF
cdr3_nt: TGTGCCAGCACCACGGGAGGGTCCTACTACTATGGCTACACCTTC

clone_size: few
d_call: TRBD2
j_call: TRBJ2-7
v_call: TRBV2
cdr3_aa: CASSEMPGGSYEQYF
cdr3_nt: TGTGCCAGCAGTGAAATGCCGGGGGGTTCCTACGAGCAGTACTTC

clone_size: -
d_call: -
j_call: TRBJ1-1
v_call: TRBV29-1
cdr3_aa: CSVALQQGGEAFF
cdr3_nt: TGCAGCGTTGCCCTACAACAGGGCGGTGAAGCTTTCTTT

clone_size: few
d_call: TRBD2
j_call: TRBJ2-1
v_call: TRBV28
cdr3_aa: CASTPEVGLEEFF
cdr3_nt: TGTGCCAGCACCCCAGAGGTAGGACTAGAAGAGTTCTTC

clone_size: -
d_call: -
j_call: TRBJ2-7
v_call: TRBV2
cdr3_aa: CASSREGRGWEQYF
cdr3_nt: TGTGCCAGCAGTCGTGAGGGTCGGGGATGGGAGCAGTACTTC

clone_size: -
d_call: TRBD1
j_call: TRBJ2-7
v_call: TRBV7-9
cdr3_aa: CASSQTTGGGYEQYF
cdr3_nt: TGTGCCAGCAGCCAAACGACAGGGGGCGGTTACGAGCAGTACTTC

clone_size: -
d_call: TRBD1
j_call: TRBJ1-2
v_call: TRBV14
cdr3_aa: CASSQDIPGQVVRNFDYTF
cdr3_nt: TGTGCCAGCAGCCAAGATATTCCGGGACAGGTGGTACGAAACTTTGACTACACCTTC

clone_size: -
d_call: -
j_call: TRBJ2-2
v_call: TRBV27
cdr3_aa: CASSFKLNRVANTGELFF
cdr3_nt: TGTGCCAGCAGTTTCAAACTCAACAGGGTCGCGAACACCGGGGAGCTGTTTTTT

clone_size: -
d_call: -
j_call: TRBJ2-5
v_call: TRBV5-1
cdr3_aa: CASSRTRSGQETQYF
cdr3_nt: TGCGCCAGCAGCCGAACTAGATCAGGCCAAGAGACCCAGTACTTC

clone_size: few
d_call: TRBD1
j_call: TRBJ2-1
v_call: TRBV27
cdr3_aa: CASSRTGGNEQFF
cdr3_nt: TGTGCCAGCAGTAGGACAGGGGGCAATGAGCAGTTCTTC

clone_size: -
d_call: TRBD1
j_call: TRBJ2-7
v_call: TRBV28
cdr3_aa: CASSGIRGQNIYEQYF
cdr3_nt: TGTGCCAGTTCTGGAATAAGGGGACAGAACATCTACGAGCAGTACTTC

clone_size: few
d_call: -
j_call: TRBJ2-1
v_call: TRBV20-1
cdr3_aa: CSARARLELLSYNEQFF
cdr3_nt: TGCAGTGCTAGAGCCCGACTCGAGTTACTCTCCTACAATGAGCAGTTCTTC

clone_size: -
d_call: -
j_call: TRBJ2-7
v_call: TRBV29-1
cdr3_aa: CSAVSSYEQYF
cdr3_nt: TGCAGCGCCGTGAGCTCCTACGAGCAGTACTTC

clone_size: -
d_call: -
j_call: TRBJ1-1
v_call: TRBV29-1
cdr3_aa: CSVAPRGGYTEAFF
cdr3_nt: TGCAGCGTTGCCCCTAGGGGAGGGTACACTGAAGCTTTCTTT

clone_size: few
d_call: TRBD2
j_call: TRBJ2-1
v_call: TRBV27
cdr3_aa: CASSPPGGLVTEQFF
cdr3_nt: TGTGCCAGCAGTCCACCTGGGGGACTAGTGACTGAGCAGTTCTTC

clone_size: -
d_call: TRBD2
j_call: TRBJ2-7
v_call: TRBV20-1
cdr3_aa: CSAIGGTAYEQYF
cdr3_nt: TGCAGTGCTATCGGGGGGACGGCCTACGAGCAGTACTTC

clone_size: -
d_call: -
j_call: TRBJ2-7
v_call: TRBV20-1
cdr3_aa: CSAREIAGRSYEQYF
cdr3_nt: TGCAGTGCTAGAGAGATTGCGGGGAGATCCTACGAGCAGTACTTC

clone_size: few
d_call: TRBD2
j_call: TRBJ2-1
v_call: TRBV9
cdr3_aa: CASSLGRAGGPSYNEQFF
cdr3_nt: TGTGCCAGCAGCCTGGGGCGAGCGGGGGGGCCGTCCTACAATGAGCAGTTCTTC

clone_size: few
d_call: -
j_call: TRBJ1-5
v_call: TRBV5-6
cdr3_aa: CASSLAGLRDQPQHF
cdr3_nt: TGTGCCAGCAGCTTGGCAGGGCTTCGGGATCAGCCCCAGCATTTT

clone_size: few
d_call: -
j_call: TRBJ2-7
v_call: TRBV10-3
cdr3_aa: CAISEGQGDYEQYF
cdr3_nt: TGTGCCATCAGTGAAGGGCAGGGTGACTACGAGCAGTACTTC

clone_size: few
d_call: TRBD1
j_call: TRBJ2-7
v_call: TRBV6-5
cdr3_aa: CASSEQGISYEQYF
cdr3_nt: TGTGCCAGCAGTGAACAGGGGATATCCTACGAGCAGTACTTC

clone_size: few
d_call: TRBD2
j_call: TRBJ2-5
v_call: TRBV28
cdr3_aa: CASMGGETQYF
cdr3_nt: TGTGCCAGCATGGGGGGGGAGACCCAGTACTTC

clone_size: -
d_call: TRBD1
j_call: TRBJ2-7
v_call: TRBV5-5
cdr3_aa: CASSGETGGLYEQYF
cdr3_nt: TGTGCCAGCAGCGGAGAGACAGGGGGCCTCTACGAGCAGTACTTC

clone_size: -
d_call: -
j_call: TRBJ2-7
v_call: TRBV2
cdr3_aa: CASTVNQSYEQYF
cdr3_nt: TGTGCCAGCACTGTCAACCAGTCCTACGAGCAGTACTTC

clone_size: few
d_call: -
j_call: TRBJ1-6
v_call: TRBV4-1
cdr3_aa: CASSLMWGADNSPLHF
cdr3_nt: TGCGCCAGCAGCCTAATGTGGGGGGCTGATAATTCACCCCTCCACTTT

clone_size: -
d_call: -
j_call: TRBJ1-1
v_call: TRBV30
cdr3_aa: CAWSGVGSRTEAFF
cdr3_nt: TGTGCCTGGAGTGGGGTGGGGTCGCGAACTGAAGCTTTCTTT

clone_size: -
d_call: TRBD1
j_call: TRBJ1-2
v_call: TRBV7-2
cdr3_aa: CASSLGPFGGQGYGYTF
cdr3_nt: TGTGCCAGCAGCTTGGGGCCATTCGGGGGACAGGGCTATGGCTACACCTTC

clone_size: few
d_call: -
j_call: TRBJ2-1
v_call: TRBV24-1
cdr3_aa: CATSEAGPGNEQFF
cdr3_nt: TGTGCCACCAGTGAGGCCGGGCCTGGCAATGAGCAGTTCTTC

clone_size: -
d_call: TRBD1
j_call: TRBJ2-5
v_call: TRBV5-1
cdr3_aa: CASSLEQGAFFF
cdr3_nt: TGCGCCAGCAGCTTGGAACAGGGGGCATTTTTCTTC

clone_size: few
d_call: -
j_call: TRBJ2-3
v_call: TRBV7-2
cdr3_aa: CASSLGGGIRGQDTQYF
cdr3_nt: TGTGCCAGCAGCTTAGGGGGGGGGATCAGGGGGCAGGATACGCAGTATTTT

clone_size: -
d_call: -
j_call: TRBJ2-7
v_call: TRBV7-9
cdr3_aa: CASSLRTGTGQYF
cdr3_nt: TGTGCCAGCAGCTTAAGGACGGGTACTGGGCAGTACTTC

clone_size: many
d_call: -
j_call: TRBJ2-7
v_call: TRBV28
cdr3_aa: CASSSRGLSYEQYF
cdr3_nt: TGTGCCAGCAGTTCCCGTGGTCTTAGCTACGAGCAGTACTTC

clone_size: -
d_call: -
j_call: TRBJ2-5
v_call: TRBV20-1
cdr3_aa: CSAQRGPQGGTQYF
cdr3_nt: TGCAGTGCTCAGAGGGGACCTCAAGGAGGGACCCAGTACTTC

clone_size: few
d_call: TRBD2
j_call: TRBJ2-1
v_call: TRBV12-3/TRBV12-4
cdr3_aa: CASSFPGGNEQFF
cdr3_nt: TGTGCCAGCAGTTTCCCGGGGGGCAATGAGCAGTTCTTC

clone_size: -
d_call: -
j_call: TRBJ2-5
v_call: TRBV4-1
cdr3_aa: CASSYTLASQETQYF
cdr3_nt: TGCGCCAGCAGCTACACCCTAGCGTCCCAAGAGACCCAGTACTTC

clone_size: -
d_call: -
j_call: TRBJ2-3
v_call: TRBV24-1
cdr3_aa: CATSEAPKGTQYF
cdr3_nt: TGTGCCACCAGTGAAGCCCCCAAGGGTACGCAGTATTTT